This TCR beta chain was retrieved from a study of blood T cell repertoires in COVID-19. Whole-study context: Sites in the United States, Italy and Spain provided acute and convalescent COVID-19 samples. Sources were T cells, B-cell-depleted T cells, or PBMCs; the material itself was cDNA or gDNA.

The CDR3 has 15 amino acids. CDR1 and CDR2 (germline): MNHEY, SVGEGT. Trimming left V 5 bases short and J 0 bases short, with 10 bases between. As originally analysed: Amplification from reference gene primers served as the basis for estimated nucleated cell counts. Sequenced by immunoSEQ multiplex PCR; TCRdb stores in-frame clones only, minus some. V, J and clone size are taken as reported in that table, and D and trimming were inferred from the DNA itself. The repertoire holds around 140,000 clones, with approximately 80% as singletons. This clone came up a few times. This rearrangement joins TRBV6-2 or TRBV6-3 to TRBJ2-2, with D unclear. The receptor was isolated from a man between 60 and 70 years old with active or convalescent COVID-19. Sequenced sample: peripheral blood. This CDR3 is CASSGPTANTGELFF. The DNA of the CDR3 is TGTGCCAGCAGTGGCCCGACTGCGAACACCGGGGAGCTGTTTTTT.